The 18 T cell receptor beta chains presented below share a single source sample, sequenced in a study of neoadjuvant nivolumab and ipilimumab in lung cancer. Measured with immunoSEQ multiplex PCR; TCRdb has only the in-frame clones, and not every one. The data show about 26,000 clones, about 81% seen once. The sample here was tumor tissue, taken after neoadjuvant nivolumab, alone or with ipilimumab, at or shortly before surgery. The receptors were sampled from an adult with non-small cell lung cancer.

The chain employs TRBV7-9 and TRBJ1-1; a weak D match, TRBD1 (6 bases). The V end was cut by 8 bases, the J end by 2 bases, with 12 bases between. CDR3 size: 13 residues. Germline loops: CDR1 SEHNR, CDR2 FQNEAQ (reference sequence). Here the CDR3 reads CASHGQLNTEAFF. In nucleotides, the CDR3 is TGTGCCAGCCACGGACAGTTAAACACTGAAGCTTTCTTT.

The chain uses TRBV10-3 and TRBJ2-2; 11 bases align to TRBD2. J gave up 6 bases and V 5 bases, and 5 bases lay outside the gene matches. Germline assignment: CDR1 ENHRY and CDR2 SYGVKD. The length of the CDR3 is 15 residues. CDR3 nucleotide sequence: TGTGCCATCAGTCGACTAGCGGGAATCTCCGGGGAGCTGTTTTTT. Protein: CAISRLAGISGELFF.

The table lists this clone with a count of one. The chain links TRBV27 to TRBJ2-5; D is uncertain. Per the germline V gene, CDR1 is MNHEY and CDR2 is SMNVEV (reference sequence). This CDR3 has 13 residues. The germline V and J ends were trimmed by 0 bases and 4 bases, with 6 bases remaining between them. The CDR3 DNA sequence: TGTGCCAGCAGTTTATCGAGTAGAGAGACCCAGTACTTC. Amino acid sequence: CASSLSSRETQYF.

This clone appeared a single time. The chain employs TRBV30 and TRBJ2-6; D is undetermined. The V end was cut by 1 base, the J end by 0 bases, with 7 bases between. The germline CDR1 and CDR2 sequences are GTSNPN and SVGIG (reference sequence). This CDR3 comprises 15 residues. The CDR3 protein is CAWSERSSGANVLTF. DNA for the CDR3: TGTGCCTGGAGTGAGCGATCCTCTGGGGCCAACGTCCTGACTTTC.

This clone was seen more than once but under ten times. The CDR3, as DNA: TGTGCCAGTAGTAGTGGCGCCAATGAGCAGTTCTTC. Its protein is CASSSGANEQFF. The chain links TRBV19 to TRBJ2-1; D is unresolved. The germline V gene encodes CDR1 LNHDA and CDR2 SQIVND (reference sequence). V gave up 4 bases and J gave up 6 bases, with 7 bases separating them. The CDR3 length is 12 residues.

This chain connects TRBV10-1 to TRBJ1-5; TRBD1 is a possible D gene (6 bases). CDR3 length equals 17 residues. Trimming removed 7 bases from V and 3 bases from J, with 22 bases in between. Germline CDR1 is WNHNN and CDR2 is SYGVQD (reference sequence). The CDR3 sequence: CASTLRDQTGINQPQHF. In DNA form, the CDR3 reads TGCGCCAGCACCCTAAGGGATCAGACAGGAATCAATCAGCCCCAGCATTTT.

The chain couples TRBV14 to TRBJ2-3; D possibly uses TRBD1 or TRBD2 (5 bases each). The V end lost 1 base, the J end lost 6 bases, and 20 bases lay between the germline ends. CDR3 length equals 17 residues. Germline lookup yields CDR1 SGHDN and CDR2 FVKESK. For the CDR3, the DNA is TGTGCCAGCAGCCAAGGTCCCACCGGGACGGCAAGCGATACGCAGTATTTT. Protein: CASSQGPTGTASDTQYF.

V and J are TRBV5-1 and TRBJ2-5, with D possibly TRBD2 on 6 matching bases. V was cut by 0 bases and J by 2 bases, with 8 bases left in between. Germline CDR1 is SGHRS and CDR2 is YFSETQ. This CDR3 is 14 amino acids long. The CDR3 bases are TGCGCCAGCAGCTTGGGCGGGGTACAAGAGACCCAGTACTTC. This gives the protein CASSLGGVQETQYF. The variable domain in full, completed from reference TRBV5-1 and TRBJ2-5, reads KAGVTQTPRYLIKTRGQQVTLSCSPISGHRSVSWYQQTPGQGLQFLFEYFSETQRNKGNFPGRFSGRQFSNSRSEMNVSTLELGDSALYLCASSLGGVQETQYFGPGTRLLVL.

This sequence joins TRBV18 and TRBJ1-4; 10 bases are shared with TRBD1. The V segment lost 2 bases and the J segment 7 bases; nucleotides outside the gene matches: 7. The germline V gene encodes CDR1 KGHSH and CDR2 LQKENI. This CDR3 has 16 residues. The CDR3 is CASSPARQGAGEKLFF. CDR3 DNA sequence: TGTGCCAGCTCACCAGCACGACAGGGGGCCGGTGAAAAACTGTTTTTT. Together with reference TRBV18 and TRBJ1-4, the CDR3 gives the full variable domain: NAGVMQNPRHLVRRRGQEARLRCSPMKGHSHVYWYRQLPEEGLKFMVYLQKENIIDESGMPKERFSAEFPKEGPSILRIQQVVRGDSAAYFCASSPARQGAGEKLFFGSGTQLSVL.

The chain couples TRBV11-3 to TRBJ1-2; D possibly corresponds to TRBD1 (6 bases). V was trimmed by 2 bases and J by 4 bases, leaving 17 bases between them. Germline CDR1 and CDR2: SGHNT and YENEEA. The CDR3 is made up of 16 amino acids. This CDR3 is CASSLWSQGSGYGYTF. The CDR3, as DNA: TGTGCCAGCAGCTTATGGTCTCAGGGGAGTGGCTATGGCTACACCTTC.

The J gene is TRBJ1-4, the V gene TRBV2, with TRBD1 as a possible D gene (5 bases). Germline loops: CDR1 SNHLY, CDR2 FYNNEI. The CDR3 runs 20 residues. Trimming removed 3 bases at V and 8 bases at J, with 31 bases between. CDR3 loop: CASSDSTGQGRIVGEEKLFF. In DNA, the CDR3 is TGTGCCAGCAGTGATTCTACGGGGCAGGGACGAATAGTAGGGGAAGAAAAACTGTTTTTT. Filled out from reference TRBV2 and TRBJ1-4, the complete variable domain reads EPEVTQTPSHQVTQMGQEVILRCVPISNHLYFYWYRQILGQKVEFLVSFYNNEISEKSEIFDDQFSVERPDGSNFTLKIRSTKLEDSAMYFCASSDSTGQGRIVGEEKLFFGSGTQLSVL.

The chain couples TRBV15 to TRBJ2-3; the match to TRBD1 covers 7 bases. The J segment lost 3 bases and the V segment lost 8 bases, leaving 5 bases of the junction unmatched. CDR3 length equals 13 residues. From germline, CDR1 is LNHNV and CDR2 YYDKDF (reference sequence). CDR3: CATLEGATDTQYF. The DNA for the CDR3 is TGTGCCACCTTAGAGGGGGCAACAGATACGCAGTATTTT.

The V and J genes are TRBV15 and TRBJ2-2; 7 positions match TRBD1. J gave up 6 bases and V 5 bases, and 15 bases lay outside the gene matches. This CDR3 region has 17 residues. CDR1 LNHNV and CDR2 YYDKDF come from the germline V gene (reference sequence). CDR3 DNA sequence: TGTGCCACCAGCGAGGGGACGACAGGGTTCTACGCCGGGGAGCTGTTTTTT. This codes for CATSEGTTGFYAGELFF.

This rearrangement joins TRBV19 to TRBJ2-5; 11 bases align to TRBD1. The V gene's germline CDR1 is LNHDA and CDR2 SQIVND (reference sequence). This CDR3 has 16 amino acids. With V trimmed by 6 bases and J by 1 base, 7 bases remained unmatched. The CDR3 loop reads CASRRRGQGAQETQYF. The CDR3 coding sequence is TGTGCCAGTAGGCGCCGCGGACAGGGGGCCCAAGAGACCCAGTACTTC.

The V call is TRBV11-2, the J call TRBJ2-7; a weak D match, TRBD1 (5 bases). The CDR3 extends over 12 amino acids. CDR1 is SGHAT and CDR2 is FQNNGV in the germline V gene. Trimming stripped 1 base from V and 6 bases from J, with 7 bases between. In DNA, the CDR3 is TGTGCCAGCAGCTTAGCAGGGCTCGAGCAGTACTTC. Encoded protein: CASSLAGLEQYF.

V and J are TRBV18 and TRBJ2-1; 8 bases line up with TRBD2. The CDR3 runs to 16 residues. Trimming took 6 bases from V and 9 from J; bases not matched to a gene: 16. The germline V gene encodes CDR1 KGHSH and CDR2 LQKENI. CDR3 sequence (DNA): TGTGCCAGCTCGCAGGAGGGACTAGGTATTTTCGGTGAGCAGTTCTTC. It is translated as CASSQEGLGIFGEQFF.

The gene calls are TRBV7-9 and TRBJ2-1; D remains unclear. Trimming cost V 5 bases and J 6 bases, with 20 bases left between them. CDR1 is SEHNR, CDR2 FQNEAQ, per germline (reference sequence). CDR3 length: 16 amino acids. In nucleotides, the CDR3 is TGTGCCAGCAGCGAAACCAGAACACCTAAGGGCAATGAGCAGTTCTTC. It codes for CASSETRTPKGNEQFF.

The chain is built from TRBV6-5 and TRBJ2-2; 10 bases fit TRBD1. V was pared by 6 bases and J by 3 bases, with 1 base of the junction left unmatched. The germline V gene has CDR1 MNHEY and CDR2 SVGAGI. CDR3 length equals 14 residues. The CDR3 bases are TGTGCCAGCAGCGGGACAGGGGACACCGGGGAGCTGTTTTTT. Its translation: CASSGTGDTGELFF.